Shown below are 7 T cell receptor beta chains from a single sample sequenced in a study of identifying expanded T cells in peripheral blood. Sequencing used immunoSEQ multiplex PCR; TCRdb keeps in-frame clones, though not all of them. The sample has tens of thousands of clones, approximately 83% seen once. Source material: blood. The receptors were sampled from a person aged 18 to 75 in good health.

V and J are TRBV6-5 and TRBJ2-1; TRBD2 matches 8 bases. Per germline, CDR1 MNHEY and CDR2 SVGAGI. J gave up 4 bases and V 6 bases, and 5 bases lay outside the gene matches. The CDR3 runs to 14 residues. DNA for the CDR3: TGTGCCAGCAGACGGCGGGGGGAGTACAATGAGCAGTTCTTC. The encoded protein is CASRRRGEYNEQFF.

This chain joins TRBV19 and TRBJ1-1, with D uncertain. CDR1 and CDR2 from the germline V gene are LNHDA and SQIVND (reference sequence). This CDR3 has 16 residues. Trimming stripped 6 bases from V and 0 bases from J, with 17 bases between. The DNA of the CDR3 is TGTGCCAGTAGATTGGGCGGTAGCGCTTTGAACACTGAAGCTTTCTTT. It codes for CASRLGGSALNTEAFF.

The chain joins TRBV7-9 to TRBJ2-5; TRBD1 aligns across 9 bases. The CDR3 has 19 amino acids. CDR1 and CDR2 (germline): SEHNR, FQNEAQ (reference sequence). V shed 3 bases and J 1 base; nucleotides not matched to a gene: 15. The DNA for the CDR3 is TGTGCCAGCAGCTTCCCCGGGACAGGGTTTTCCACTTTCCAAGAGACCCAGTACTTC. Protein: CASSFPGTGFSTFQETQYF.

This clone was counted a single time. This chain links TRBV10-2 with TRBJ1-1; D remains unclear. The germline V gene has CDR1 WSHSY and CDR2 SAAADI. Trimming removed 0 bases at V and 0 bases at J, with 8 bases between. The CDR3 has 15 residues. CDR3 nucleotide sequence: TGCGCCAGCAGTGAGTCTTCACGGATGAACACTGAAGCTTTCTTT. This translates into CASSESSRMNTEAFF.

CDR3 sequence reads: CASSPLPGSQETQYF. For the CDR3, the DNA is TGTGCCAGCTCACCACTACCGGGGTCCCAAGAGACCCAGTACTTC. The rearrangement links TRBV18 to TRBJ2-5, with D possibly TRBD2 on 5 matching bases. Germline CDR1 is KGHSH and CDR2 is LQKENI. The CDR3 is 15 amino acids. V was pared by 1 base and J by 1 base, with 10 bases between.

The chain recombines TRBV20-1 with TRBJ2-5; D is perhaps TRBD1 or TRBD2 (5 bases each). Germline V lookup: CDR1 DFQATT, CDR2 SNEGSKA (reference sequence). This CDR3 spans 11 amino acids. The V end was cut by 3 bases, the J end by 7 bases, with 9 bases between. The DNA for the CDR3 is TGCAGTGCTAGTTGGGACCGGACCCAGTACTTC. This translates into CSASWDRTQYF.

The chain couples TRBV6-4 to TRBJ2-1, with D unclear. Trimming left V 3 bases short and J 0 bases short, with 9 bases between. Per the germline V gene, CDR1 is MRHNA and CDR2 is SNTAGT. The CDR3 is 15 residues long. The CDR3 loop is CASSEASSSYNEQFF. The CDR3 DNA is TGTGCCAGCAGTGAAGCCAGCAGCTCCTACAATGAGCAGTTCTTC.